Each of the 12 T cell receptor beta chains below was sequenced from the same sample in a study of a mutant IDH1 vaccine in newly diagnosed glioma. Time point of the sample: week 11, during vaccination. It was 300 ug of mutant IDH1 20-mer peptide that made up each vaccine dose, given with topical imiquimod. Their recognized antigens are unknown. Some clones are missing from TCRdb's copy, which holds only in-frame ones; the method was immunoSEQ multiplex PCR. The sample yields fewer than 75,000 clones, approximately 88% seen once. The starting material was PBMCs, obtained from a glioma patient whose treatment included an IDH1 peptide vaccine. Receptors were obtained from a woman between 45 and 60 years old with glioma.

The V gene is TRBV28, the J gene TRBJ2-2, with D perhaps being TRBD1 or TRBD2 (5 bases each). The germline CDR1 and CDR2 sequences are MDHEN and SYDVKM. The CDR3 covers 14 residues. V shed 6 bases and J shed 6 bases, with 14 bases lying between them. CDR3 amino acids: CASSLGTLSGELFF. The CDR3 nucleotides are TGTGCCAGCAGCCTTGGGACCCTCTCCGGGGAGCTGTTTTTT.

V usage is TRBV5-5 and J usage is TRBJ1-5; D possibly corresponds to TRBD1 (6 bases). The germline V gene has CDR1 SGHKS and CDR2 YYEKEE (reference sequence). V shed 0 bases and J shed 7 bases, with 14 bases lying between them. This CDR3 has 15 residues. CDR3 loop: CASSLEGVRMQPQHF. CDR3 sequence (DNA): TGTGCCAGCAGCTTGGAGGGGGTCCGTATGCAGCCCCAGCATTTT.

V is TRBV7-9 and J is TRBJ2-5; D tentatively reads TRBD1 or TRBD2 (5 bases each). This CDR3 comprises 11 residues. CDR1 and CDR2 (germline): SEHNR, FQNEAQ (reference sequence). Trimming took off 11 bases at V and 5 bases at J, with 12 bases between the two ends. CDR3 loop: CAQAWGETQYF. CDR3 bases: TGTGCCCAAGCGTGGGGGGAGACCCAGTACTTC.

The V gene is TRBV10-3, the J gene TRBJ2-7, with 8 bases identical to TRBD2. V shed 1 base and J 4 bases; nucleotides not matched to a gene: 3. The germline V gene has CDR1 ENHRY and CDR2 SYGVKD. This CDR3 is built from 14 residues. The CDR3 loop reads CAISEYGGAYEQYF. The CDR3 DNA reads as TGTGCCATCAGTGAGTACGGGGGGGCTTACGAGCAGTACTTC.

The rearrangement links TRBV14 to TRBJ1-2, with 10 bases identical to TRBD1. The CDR3 loop spans 15 amino acids. Trimming at V came to 3 bases and at J to 7 bases, leaving 8 bases not matched to a gene. The germline V gene encodes CDR1 SGHDN and CDR2 FVKESK. CDR3 protein: CASSHQTGGLGGYTF. CDR3 in DNA: TGTGCCAGCAGCCACCAGACAGGGGGCCTCGGTGGCTACACCTTC.

CDR3 nucleotide sequence: TGTGCCAGCAGCCCATCGGCGGGGCTGGCCTATGAAAAACTGTTTTTT. Protein: CASSPSAGLAYEKLFF. This rearrangement joins TRBV7-2 to TRBJ1-4; tentatively, D is TRBD1 (5 bases). From germline, CDR1 is SGHTA and CDR2 FQGNSA. The CDR3 has 16 amino acids. V lost 5 bases, J lost 6 bases, and 19 bases lay in between.

V is TRBV5-4 and J is TRBJ1-3, with unresolved D. V dropped 4 bases and J dropped 0 bases, with 8 bases sitting between them. CDR1 is SGHNT, CDR2 YYREEE, per germline (reference sequence). There are 14 residues in the CDR3. In DNA form, the CDR3 reads TGTGCCAGCAGCCGACCGGACTCTGGAAACACCATATATTTT. Its translation is CASSRPDSGNTIYF.

The rearrangement joins TRBV28 to TRBJ1-4; a possible D gene is TRBD1 (5 bases). V was shortened by 4 bases and J by 5 bases, with 14 bases between the two germline ends. CDR1 is MDHEN and CDR2 is SYDVKM in the germline V gene. The CDR3 extends over 15 amino acids. The CDR3, as DNA: TGTGCCAGCAGTTCCCTGGTTGGGGGGAATGAAAAACTGTTTTTT. The encoded protein is CASSSLVGGNEKLFF.

The V gene is TRBV10-3, the J gene TRBJ1-2; 12 bases line up with TRBD1. The trim removed 2 bases at V and 6 bases at J, leaving 4 bases unmatched. The length of the CDR3 is 15 residues. Germline CDR1 reads ENHRY; CDR2 reads SYGVKD. Here the CDR3 DNA reads TGTGCCATCAGTGAGATGGGGACAGGGGGCCATGGCTACACCTTC. As protein: CAISEMGTGGHGYTF.

This clone was observed a few times. Here the CDR3 DNA reads TGCGCCAGCAGCCAAGATCCTAGGTCCGGGGAGCTGTTTTTT. Amino acid sequence: CASSQDPRSGELFF. V is TRBV4-3 and J is TRBJ2-2; D is unclear. Germline V gives CDR1 LGHNA, CDR2 YSLEER. V was cut by 0 bases and J by 6 bases, with 8 bases left in between. The CDR3 loop spans 14 amino acids.

The chain employs TRBV2 and TRBJ2-4; 8 bases match TRBD2. Germline values: CDR1 SNHLY, CDR2 FYNNEI. V shed 6 bases and J 2 bases; nucleotides not matched to a gene: 9. The CDR3 is 16 residues long. CDR3 region: CASSPTAGGSKNIQYF. CDR3 DNA sequence: TGTGCCAGCAGCCCGACGGCGGGGGGATCCAAAAACATTCAGTACTTC.

This clone appeared once. The chain uses TRBV19 and TRBJ1-5; D gene unclear. The CDR3 covers 15 residues. CDR1 is LNHDA, CDR2 SQIVND, per germline (reference sequence). V was cut by 2 bases and J by 0 bases, with 8 bases left in between. CDR3 nucleotide sequence: TGTGCCAGTAGTATATACCGCGATAGCAATCAGCCCCAGCATTTT. Translating gives CASSIYRDSNQPQHF.